What follows are 25 T cell receptor beta chains derived from one specimen sequenced in a study of long-term antiretroviral therapy in people with HIV. Investigators performed immunoSEQ version v3.0 at survey level. Sequencing used immunoSEQ multiplex PCR; TCRdb keeps in-frame clones, though not all of them. The sample holds 20,000 to 25,000 clones, around four fifths seen once. Sequencing was performed on unsorted PBMCs, taken 1.6 years after starting antiretroviral therapy. The receptors come from a man aged 35-49 years with HIV.

This clone was detected once. CDR3 nucleotides: TGTGCCAGCAGCTTGACACTTACCAATTCACCCCTCCACTTT. It yields the protein CASSLTLTNSPLHF. The chain combines TRBV5-5 with TRBJ1-6, with D uncertain. The CDR3 has 14 residues. Trimming stripped 1 base from V and 7 bases from J, with 9 bases between. Germline CDR1 reads SGHKS; CDR2 reads YYEKEE (reference sequence).

The DNA for the CDR3 is TGTGCCAGTAGTACGACAGGGGTCGGCGGGGAGCTGTTTTTT. It translates to CASSTTGVGGELFF. The chain is built from TRBV19 and TRBJ2-2; 8 nucleotides agree with TRBD1. The trim removed 4 bases at V and 7 bases at J, leaving 5 bases unmatched. Per germline, CDR1 LNHDA and CDR2 SQIVND (reference sequence). The CDR3 consists of 14 residues.

This chain uses TRBV7-2 with TRBJ2-1; D remains ambiguous. Germline CDR1 reads SGHTA; CDR2 reads FQGNSA. V gave up 5 bases and J gave up 5 bases, with 13 bases separating them. The CDR3 sequence is 14 residues long. CDR3 amino acids: CASSPRNRDNEQFF. CDR3 coding DNA: TGTGCCAGCAGCCCCCGGAACAGAGACAATGAGCAGTTCTTC.

The chain carries TRBV5-1 and TRBJ1-4; D is perhaps TRBD1 (6 bases). CDR3 size: 15 residues. Trimming left V 2 bases short and J 4 bases short, with 12 bases between. Per germline, CDR1 SGHRS and CDR2 YFSETQ. CDR3 nucleotide sequence: TGCGCCAGCAGCTTCCAGGGGCTCGGTAATGAAAAACTGTTTTTT. Amino acid sequence: CASSFQGLGNEKLFF.

V is TRBV7-6 and J is TRBJ2-6; unclear D gene. CDR1 and CDR2 from the germline V gene are SGHVS and FNYEAQ. The CDR3 has 17 amino acids. Trimming shortened V by 5 bases and J by 0 bases, and 14 bases separated the two germline ends. The CDR3 region has the DNA TGTGCCAGCAGCCACCGTCGGCCGGGCTCTGGGGCCAACGTCCTGACTTTC. It yields the protein CASSHRRPGSGANVLTF.

The chain links TRBV10-3 to TRBJ2-2; D not certain. The germline CDR1 and CDR2 sequences are ENHRY and SYGVKD. V was cut by 3 bases and J by 1 base, with 9 bases left in between. CDR3 length: 15 residues. CDR3 nucleotide sequence: TGTGCCATCAGTGATTGGACGGAGAACACCGGGGAGCTGTTTTTT. Residues: CAISDWTENTGELFF.

This chain joins TRBV11-2 and TRBJ2-5; no reliable D call. This CDR3 spans 15 amino acids. Deletions cut 0 bases from V and 5 bases from J, with 13 bases between. Germline CDR1 and CDR2: SGHAT and FQNNGV. The CDR3 coding sequence is TGTGCCAGCAGCTTAGAAATCCTCCAGACGGAGACCCAGTACTTC. It yields the protein CASSLEILQTETQYF.

The V call is TRBV28, the J call TRBJ2-5, with 9 bases lining up with TRBD2. There are 17 residues in the CDR3. Trimming took 3 bases from V and 4 from J; bases not matched to a gene: 12. Per germline, CDR1 MDHEN and CDR2 SYDVKM. CDR3 residues: CASSFMTSGLGGETQYF. CDR3 in DNA: TGTGCCAGCAGTTTTATGACTAGCGGCCTTGGAGGAGAGACCCAGTACTTC.

V is TRBV7-3 and J is TRBJ2-3; D perhaps matches TRBD2 (5 bases). Germline V gene data show CDR1 as SGHTA and CDR2 as FQGTGA. The CDR3 contains 14 residues. Trimming removed 5 bases from V and 2 bases from J, with 11 bases in between. The CDR3 bases are TGTGCCAGCAGCGCCTCCGGGAACACAGATACGCAGTATTTT. Protein sequence: CASSASGNTDTQYF.

CDR3 amino acids: CASSPRALEYGTEAFF. The CDR3 nucleotides are TGTGCCAGCAGCCCTAGGGCCCTCGAATATGGCACTGAAGCTTTCTTT. V is TRBV7-2 and J is TRBJ1-1; D unclear. Trimming removed 5 bases at V and 4 bases at J, with 20 bases between. Germline lookup yields CDR1 SGHTA and CDR2 FQGNSA. This CDR3 is 16 amino acids long.

This sequence joins TRBV7-6 and TRBJ1-1, with D perhaps matching TRBD1 (5 bases). Germline loops: CDR1 SGHVS, CDR2 FNYEAQ. The germline V and J ends were trimmed by 0 bases and 1 base, with 18 bases remaining between them. This CDR3 contains 18 residues. In DNA form, the CDR3 reads TGTGCCAGCAGCTTAGCGCAATACGATTGGCAGGGGAACACTGAAGCTTTCTTT. Translation: CASSLAQYDWQGNTEAFF.

This clone was seen a few times. CDR3 loop: CASSATGTGIQPQHF. The CDR3 nucleotides read TGTGCCAGCAGTGCAACCGGGACAGGGATTCAGCCCCAGCATTTT. The rearrangement uses TRBV27 and TRBJ1-5; TRBD1 matches at 9 bases. V shed 5 bases, J shed 6 bases, and the junction held 8 bases outside the gene matches. The CDR3 has 15 amino acids. CDR1 is MNHEY, CDR2 SMNVEV, per germline (reference sequence).

This CDR3 reads CASSGTGTSGDKQFF. Here the CDR3 DNA reads TGCGCCAGCAGCGGGACCGGGACTAGCGGGGATAAGCAGTTCTTC. The chain is built from TRBV5-1 and TRBJ2-1; TRBD2 agrees at 13 bases. The V segment lost 4 bases and the J segment 11 bases; nucleotides outside the gene matches: 9. CDR3 size: 15 residues. CDR1 SGHRS and CDR2 YFSETQ come from the germline V gene. The variable domain in full, with the rest retrieved from reference TRBV5-1 and TRBJ2-1, is KAGVTQTPRYLIKTRGQQVTLSCSPISGHRSVSWYQQTPGQGLQFLFEYFSETQRNKGNFPGRFSGRQFSNSRSEMNVSTLELGDSALYLCASSGTGTSGDKQFFGPGTRLTVL.

The gene calls are TRBV5-1 and TRBJ1-1; perhaps TRBD1 as D (6 bases). Germline V lookup: CDR1 SGHRS, CDR2 YFSETQ. This CDR3 region has 16 residues. The ends were cut back, 7 bases at V and 3 bases at J, with 22 bases in the middle. The CDR3 spells CASCPRQAQVHTEAFF. CDR3 nucleotides: TGCGCCAGCTGTCCCCGACAGGCCCAGGTACACACTGAAGCTTTCTTT.

This chain connects TRBV6-4 to TRBJ1-5, with 7 bases that match TRBD1. The CDR3 has 15 residues. The ends lost 7 bases at V and 3 bases at J; junction bases unmatched: 9. Germline CDR1 reads MRHNA; CDR2 reads SNTAGT. The CDR3 bases are TGTGCCAGCAACAGGAGGGACAGCCTCAATCAGCCCCAGCATTTT. Its protein is CASNRRDSLNQPQHF.

The chain recombines TRBV5-6 with TRBJ2-7; tentative D call: TRBD1 (6 bases). The CDR3 is made up of 13 amino acids. Trimming cost V 4 bases and J 4 bases, with 12 bases left between them. The germline V gene encodes CDR1 SGHDT and CDR2 YYEEEE. CDR3 DNA sequence: TGTGCCAGCAGCACGCAGGGGAGTTACGAGCAGTACTTC. Amino acid sequence: CASSTQGSYEQYF.

This chain uses TRBV7-8 with TRBJ1-2; tentatively, D is TRBD1 (5 bases). The germline gives CDR1 SGHVS, CDR2 FQNEAQ. The CDR3 spans 13 residues. V dropped 5 bases and J dropped 7 bases, with 14 bases sitting between them. The CDR3 region is CASSPPNGGGYTF. The CDR3 DNA is TGTGCCAGCAGCCCGCCGAATGGGGGTGGCTACACCTTC.

This chain uses TRBV7-8 with TRBJ2-4; 12 nucleotides align to TRBD1. V was clipped by 1 base and J by 1 base; unmatched bases: 14. Germline assignment: CDR1 SGHVS and CDR2 FQNEAQ. This CDR3 is built from 21 residues. In DNA form, the CDR3 reads TGTGCCAGCAGCTTAGAATTTAGGGGACAGGGGGCGCGTAAGGCCAAAAACATTCAGTACTTC. It codes for CASSLEFRGQGARKAKNIQYF.

CDR3 amino acids: CASSQSLAGGTSTDTQYF. CDR3 nucleotide sequence: TGCGCCAGCAGCCAATCCCTAGCGGGGGGGACTAGCACAGATACGCAGTATTTT. The chain uses TRBV4-1 and TRBJ2-3; 12 bases are a match to TRBD2. Germline CDR1 MGHRA, CDR2 YSYEKL. This CDR3 region has 18 residues. The V segment lost 2 bases and the J segment 0 bases; nucleotides outside the gene matches: 6.

The chain has TRBV29-1 and TRBJ1-4, with a tentative D call TRBD1 (6 bases). Germline V gene lookup returns CDR1 SQVTM and CDR2 ANQGSEA. Trimming shortened V by 7 bases and J by 0 bases, and 12 bases separated the two germline ends. This CDR3 has 14 amino acids. This chain's CDR3 is CSARGGATNEKLFF. CDR3 sequence (DNA): TGCAGCGCCCGTGGGGGCGCAACTAATGAAAAACTGTTTTTT.

The chain has TRBV28 and TRBJ2-4, with TRBD1 identical over 9 bases. The CDR3 contains 16 residues. Germline trimming cut 7 bases from V and 4 bases from J; bases unmatched to any gene: 11. Looked up from germline, CDR1 is MDHEN and CDR2 is SYDVKM. The DNA of the CDR3 is TGTGCCAGCAACAATGCCGGGACAGGGAAGAAAAACATTCAGTACTTC. Translating gives CASNNAGTGKKNIQYF.

The chain has TRBV5-1 and TRBJ2-2; D gene uncertain. V was clipped by 0 bases and J by 6 bases, with 6 bases between them. CDR3 size: 13 residues. From germline, CDR1 is SGHRS and CDR2 YFSETQ. The CDR3 nucleotides read TGCGCCAGCAGCTTGGTGGGGTCCGGGGAGCTGTTTTTT. Its protein is CASSLVGSGELFF.

The chain employs TRBV6-1 and TRBJ1-1, with a weak D call TRBD1 (5 bases). This CDR3 is 15 amino acids long. V lost 0 bases and J 1 base, leaving 9 bases between the germline ends. Per germline, CDR1 MNHNS and CDR2 SASEGT. CDR3 in amino acids: CASSEAATANTEAFF. CDR3 in DNA: TGTGCCAGCAGTGAAGCTGCGACAGCGAACACTGAAGCTTTCTTT.

The chain uses TRBV10-2 and TRBJ1-5; D gene unclear. V lost 1 base and J lost 2, with 3 bases in between. CDR3 length: 13 amino acids. CDR1 is WSHSY and CDR2 is SAAADI in the germline V gene. In nucleotides, the CDR3 is TGCGCCAGCAGTGAGTTGGGCAATCAGCCCCAGCATTTT. Protein: CASSELGNQPQHF.

The chain is built from TRBV19 and TRBJ2-1; a possible D gene is TRBD2 (6 bases). Germline-derived CDR1 and CDR2 are LNHDA and SQIVND (reference sequence). V was trimmed by 4 bases and J by 4 bases, leaving 8 bases between them. This CDR3 is built from 13 residues. The CDR3 spells CASSTGRYNEQFF. The CDR3 DNA reads as TGTGCCAGTAGTACGGGGAGGTACAATGAGCAGTTCTTC.